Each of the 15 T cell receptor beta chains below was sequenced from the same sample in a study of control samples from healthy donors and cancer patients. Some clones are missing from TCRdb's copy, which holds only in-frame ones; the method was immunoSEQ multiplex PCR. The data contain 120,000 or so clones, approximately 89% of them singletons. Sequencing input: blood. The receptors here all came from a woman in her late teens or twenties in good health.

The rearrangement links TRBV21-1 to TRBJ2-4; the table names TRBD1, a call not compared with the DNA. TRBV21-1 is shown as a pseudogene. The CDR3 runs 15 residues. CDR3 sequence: CASSKPSTGADIQYF. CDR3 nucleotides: TGTGCCAGCAGCAAACCTTCTACAGGGGCTGACATTCAGTACTTC.

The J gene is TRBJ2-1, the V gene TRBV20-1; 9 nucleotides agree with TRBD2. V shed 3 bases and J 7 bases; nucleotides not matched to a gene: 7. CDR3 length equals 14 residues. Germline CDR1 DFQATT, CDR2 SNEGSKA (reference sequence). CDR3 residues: CSASQGLASNEQFF. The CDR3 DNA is TGCAGTGCTAGTCAGGGACTAGCCTCAAATGAGCAGTTCTTC.

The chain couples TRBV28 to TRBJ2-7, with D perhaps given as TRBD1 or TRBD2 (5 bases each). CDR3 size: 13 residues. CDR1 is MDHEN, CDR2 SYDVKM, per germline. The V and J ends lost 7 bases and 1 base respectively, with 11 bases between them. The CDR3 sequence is CASTPGRSYEQYF. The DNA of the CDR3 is TGTGCCAGCACCCCGGGACGTTCCTACGAGCAGTACTTC.

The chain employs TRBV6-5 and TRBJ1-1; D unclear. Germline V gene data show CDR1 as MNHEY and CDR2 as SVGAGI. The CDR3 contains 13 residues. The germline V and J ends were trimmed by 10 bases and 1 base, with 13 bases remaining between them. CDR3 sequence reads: CATLMGRNTEAFF. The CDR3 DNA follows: TGTGCCACCCTAATGGGAAGGAACACTGAAGCTTTCTTT.

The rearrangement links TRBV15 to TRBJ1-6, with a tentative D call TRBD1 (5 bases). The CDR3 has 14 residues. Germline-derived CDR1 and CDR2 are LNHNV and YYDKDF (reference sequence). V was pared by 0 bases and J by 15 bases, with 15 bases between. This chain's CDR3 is CATSREGGSRSLHF. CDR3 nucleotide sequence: TGTGCCACCAGCAGAGAGGGGGGGAGTCGTAGCCTCCACTTT.

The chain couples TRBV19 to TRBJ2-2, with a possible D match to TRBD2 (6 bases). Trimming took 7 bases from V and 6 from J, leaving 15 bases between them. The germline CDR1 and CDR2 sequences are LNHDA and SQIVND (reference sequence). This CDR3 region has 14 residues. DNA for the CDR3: TGTGCCAGTACCAGGTGGGGGGTTGCCGGGGAGCTGTTTTTT. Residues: CASTRWGVAGELFF.

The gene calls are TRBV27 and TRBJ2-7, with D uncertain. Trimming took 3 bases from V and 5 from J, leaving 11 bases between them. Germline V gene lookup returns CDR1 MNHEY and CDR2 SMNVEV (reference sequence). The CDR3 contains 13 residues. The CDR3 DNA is TGTGCCAGCAGTTTTGGGGTTTCCCACGAGCAGTACTTC. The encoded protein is CASSFGVSHEQYF.

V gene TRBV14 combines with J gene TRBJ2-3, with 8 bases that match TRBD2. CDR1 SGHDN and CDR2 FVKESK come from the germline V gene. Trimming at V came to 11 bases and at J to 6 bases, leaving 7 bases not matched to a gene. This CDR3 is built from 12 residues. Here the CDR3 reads CAREGGVDTQYF. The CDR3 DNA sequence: TGTGCCCGGGAGGGCGGGGTTGATACGCAGTATTTT.

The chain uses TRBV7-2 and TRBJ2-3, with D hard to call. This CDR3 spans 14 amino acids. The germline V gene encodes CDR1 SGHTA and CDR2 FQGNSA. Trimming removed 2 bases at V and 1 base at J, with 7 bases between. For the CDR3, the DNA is TGTGCCAGCAGCTTAAGTGGGGGCACAGATACGCAGTATTTT. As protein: CASSLSGGTDTQYF.

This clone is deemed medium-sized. In DNA form, the CDR3 reads TGTGCCACCATCAGAGACTATGGCTACACCTTC. Translation gives CATIRDYGYTF. V usage is TRBV24-1 and J usage is TRBJ1-2; D gene unclear. The CDR3 extends over 11 amino acids. Looked up from germline, CDR1 is KGHDR and CDR2 is SFDVKD. Between the trimmed V and J ends, which lost 8 bases and 3 bases, there was a span of 6 bases.

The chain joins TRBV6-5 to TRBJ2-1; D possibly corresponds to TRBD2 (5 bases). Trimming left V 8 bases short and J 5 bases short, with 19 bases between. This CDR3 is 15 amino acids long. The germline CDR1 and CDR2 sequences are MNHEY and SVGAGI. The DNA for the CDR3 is TGTGCCAGCCGCTACCACACGGACTCGAACAATGAGCAGTTCTTC. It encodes CASRYHTDSNNEQFF.

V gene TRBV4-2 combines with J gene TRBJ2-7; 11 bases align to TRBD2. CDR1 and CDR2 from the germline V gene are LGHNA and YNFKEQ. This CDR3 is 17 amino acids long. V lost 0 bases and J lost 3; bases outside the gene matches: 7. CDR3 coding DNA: TGTGCCAGCAGCCAAGAAAGGCTTACTAGCGGGAGCTACGAGCAGTACTTC. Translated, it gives CASSQERLTSGSYEQYF.

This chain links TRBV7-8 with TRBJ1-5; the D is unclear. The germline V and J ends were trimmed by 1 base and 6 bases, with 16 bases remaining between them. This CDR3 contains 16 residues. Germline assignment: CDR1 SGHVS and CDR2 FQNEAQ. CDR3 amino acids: CASSLEMQRVRQPQHF. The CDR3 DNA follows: TGTGCCAGCAGCTTAGAGATGCAGCGGGTGCGTCAGCCCCAGCATTTT.

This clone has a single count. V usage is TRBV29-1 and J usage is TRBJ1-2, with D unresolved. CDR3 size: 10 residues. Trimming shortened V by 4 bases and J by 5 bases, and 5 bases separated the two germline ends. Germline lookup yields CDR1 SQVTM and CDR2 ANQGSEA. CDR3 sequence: CSVAQYGYTF. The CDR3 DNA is TGCAGCGTTGCCCAATATGGCTACACCTTC.

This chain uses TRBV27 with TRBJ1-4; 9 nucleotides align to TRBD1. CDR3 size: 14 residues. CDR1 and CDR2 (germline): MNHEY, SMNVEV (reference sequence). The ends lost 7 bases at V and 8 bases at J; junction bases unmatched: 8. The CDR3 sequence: CASTETGGREKLFF. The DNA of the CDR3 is TGTGCCAGCACCGAGACAGGGGGACGAGAAAAACTGTTTTTT.